The 26 T cell receptor beta chains presented below share a single source sample, sequenced in a study of blood T cells in healthy people across ages (dated by TCRdb to the mid-2010s). Library creation used 5' RACE. These reads were obtained on an Illumina HiSeq 2500. A second roughly 6 to 12 cycle PCR used a sample-barcoded 5' primer and a J-beta primer mix. TCRdb reran the public reads through fastp at Q25 and MiXCR, keeping productive beta chains. Each CDR3 protein appears once, grouped with its most common genes and DNA. The table for this sample lists approximately 770,000 distinct CDR3 sequences; nearly 60% of them were counted only once. The top ten hold approximately 20% of the sample. Sequences were obtained from blood. Source of these receptors: a man aged 30 to 45 in good health.

The chain has TRBV14 and TRBJ2-1; 7 bases map to TRBD2. Germline values: CDR1 SGHDN, CDR2 FVKESK. V gave up 4 bases and J gave up 3 bases; unmatched junction bases: 9. This CDR3 spans 16 amino acids. The CDR3 DNA is TGTGCCAGCAGCCCTCCCGGGACTACGCTCTACAATGAGCAGTTCTTC. This translates into CASSPPGTTLYNEQFF.

The rearrangement links TRBV30 to TRBJ1-2; 8 nucleotides align to TRBD1. Looked up from germline, CDR1 is GTSNPN and CDR2 is SVGIG (reference sequence). This CDR3 region has 17 residues. The V and J ends lost 3 bases and 6 bases, in that order; junction bases with no gene match: 18. This CDR3 is CAWRLPSRNDRGDGYTF. The CDR3 coding sequence is TGTGCCTGGAGACTCCCCTCGCGTAATGACAGGGGCGATGGCTACACCTTC.

V is TRBV11-2 and J is TRBJ2-5; TRBD2 matches 10 bases. CDR3 length: 15 amino acids. V trimming: 3 bases; J trimming: 4 bases; junction bases outside the gene matches: 5. The germline CDR1 and CDR2 sequences are SGHAT and FQNNGV. DNA for the CDR3: TGTGCCAGCAGCTTGGCACTAGCGGGAATAGAGACCCAGTACTTC. Protein sequence: CASSLALAGIETQYF.

The chain couples TRBV3-1 to TRBJ2-1, with 11 bases lining up with TRBD2. With V trimmed by 2 bases and J by 12 bases, 9 bases remained unmatched. Germline values: CDR1 LGHDT, CDR2 YNNKEL (reference sequence). CDR3 size: 15 residues. The CDR3 DNA is TGTGCCAGCAGCCAACTTAGCGGGGGGGGACTTCGGCAGTTCTTC. Translation gives CASSQLSGGGLRQFF.

The genes are TRBV20-1 and TRBJ2-1; TRBD2 agrees at 12 bases. This CDR3 region has 14 residues. Per germline, CDR1 DFQATT and CDR2 SNEGSKA (reference sequence). After removal of 5 bases from V and 8 bases from J, the junction contained 7 bases not matched to a gene. The DNA for the CDR3 is TGCAGTGCTTCTCGACTAGCGGGAGTAGATGAGCAGTTCTTC. This encodes CSASRLAGVDEQFF.

The chain carries TRBV30 and TRBJ2-3, with 9 bases aligning to TRBD1. This CDR3 comprises 15 residues. The J segment lost 4 bases and the V segment lost 3 bases, leaving 8 bases of the junction unmatched. From germline, CDR1 is GTSNPN and CDR2 SVGIG (reference sequence). CDR3 nucleotides: TGTGCCTGGAGCGCGGGACAGGGATACGCAGATACGCAGTATTTT. It encodes CAWSAGQGYADTQYF.

The rearrangement joins TRBV5-1 to TRBJ2-1; 9 bases agree with TRBD1. Germline trimming cut 6 bases from V and 6 bases from J; bases unmatched to any gene: 13. This CDR3 is built from 16 residues. Germline V lookup: CDR1 SGHRS, CDR2 YFSETQ. The DNA of the CDR3 is TGCGCCAGCAACTTATTCCCGGACAGGGGTCTCAATGAGCAGTTCTTC. This sequence encodes CASNLFPDRGLNEQFF. Complete variable domain (other parts from reference TRBV5-1 and TRBJ2-1): KAGVTQTPRYLIKTRGQQVTLSCSPISGHRSVSWYQQTPGQGLQFLFEYFSETQRNKGNFPGRFSGRQFSNSRSEMNVSTLELGDSALYLCASNLFPDRGLNEQFFGPGTRLTVL.

V is TRBV20-1 and J is TRBJ2-7; 9 bases agree with TRBD1. From germline, CDR1 is DFQATT and CDR2 SNEGSKA (reference sequence). The CDR3 runs to 14 residues. Losses at the gene ends were 6 bases for V and 6 bases for J; bases not matched to a gene: 12. The CDR3 bases are TGCAGTGCCAGAAAAGGGGACAGGGTCTCCGAGCAGTACTTC. Amino acids: CSARKGDRVSEQYF.

The genes are TRBV10-3 and TRBJ2-5, with TRBD2 identical over 10 bases. V was clipped by 3 bases and J by 1 base; unmatched bases: 2. CDR1 and CDR2 (germline): ENHRY, SYGVKD. This CDR3 has 15 residues. Here the CDR3 DNA reads TGTGCCATCAGTGAAACTAGCGGGATCCAAGAGACCCAGTACTTC. This encodes CAISETSGIQETQYF.

Remarks on this clonotype: The junction shows a germline mismatch at one end, possibly a read error. V is TRBV24-1 and J is TRBJ2-7; 7 bases align to TRBD2. Germline V lookup: CDR1 KGHDR, CDR2 SFDVKD. The CDR3 sequence is 13 residues long. In nucleotides, the CDR3 is TGTGCCACCAGTGAAGCGGGGTCCTGCGAGCAGTACTTC. It is translated as CATSEAGSCEQYF.

J is TRBJ2-7 and V is TRBV20-1; 7 bases match TRBD2. CDR3 size: 14 residues. Trimming removed 6 bases from V and 3 bases from J; junction bases left unmatched: 11. Germline V gives CDR1 DFQATT, CDR2 SNEGSKA (reference sequence). The CDR3 is CSARYLGLLYEQYF. CDR3 in DNA: TGCAGTGCGCGGTACCTGGGACTACTCTACGAGCAGTACTTC.

CDR3 sequence: CSARDHRGAEKLFF. Here the CDR3 DNA reads TGCAGTGCTAGAGATCACAGGGGGGCTGAAAAACTGTTTTTT. V gene TRBV20-1 combines with J gene TRBJ1-4; TRBD1 matches 8 bases. Germline V gene sequence: CDR1 DFQATT, CDR2 SNEGSKA (reference sequence). V shed 0 bases and J 7 bases; nucleotides not matched to a gene: 4. This CDR3 contains 14 residues.

This clonotype was seen only once. CDR3 DNA sequence: TGTGCCAGCAGCGTAAACGGCGATTTTAATTCACCCCTCCACTTT. Translated, it gives CASSVNGDFNSPLHF. The chain uses TRBV9 and TRBJ1-6, with no clear D. Trimming removed 1 base at V and 6 bases at J, with 11 bases between. The CDR3 extends over 15 amino acids. The germline V gene encodes CDR1 SGDLS and CDR2 YYNGEE.

CDR3: CASRTGISNQPQHF. The CDR3 DNA follows: TGTGCCAGCAGAACAGGGATCTCCAATCAGCCCCAGCATTTT. The rearrangement links TRBV28 to TRBJ1-5, with TRBD1 as a possible D gene (6 bases). Germline loops: CDR1 MDHEN, CDR2 SYDVKM. The CDR3 spans 14 residues. Between the trimmed V and J ends, which lost 6 bases and 3 bases, there was a span of 12 bases. The full variable domain, its missing parts supplied by reference TRBV28 and TRBJ1-5, is DVKVTQSSRYLVKRTGEKVFLECVQDMDHENMFWYRQDPGLGLRLIYFSYDVKMKEKGDIPEGYSVSREKKERFSLILESASTNQTSMYLCASRTGISNQPQHFGDGTRLSIL.

With respect to this clonotype: At one boundary the junction diverges from the germline segment, which might be a read error. The genes are TRBV5-6 and TRBJ2-3; 7 nucleotides line up with TRBD2. This CDR3 spans 15 amino acids. Germline V CDR1 and CDR2: SGHDT, YYEEEE. The CDR3 DNA reads as TGTGCCAGCAGCTTGGCAAGCGGGAATAGAGATACCCAGTATTTT. Its translation: CASSLASGNRDTQYF. Full variable domain (missing parts from reference TRBV5-6 and TRBJ2-3): DAGVTQSPTHLIKTRGQQVTLRCSPKSGHDTVSWYQQALGQGPQFIFQYYEEEERQRGNFPDRFSGHQFPNYSSELNVNALLLGDSALYLCASSLASGNRDTQYFGPGTRLTVL.

The chain uses TRBV28 and TRBJ2-6, with D perhaps TRBD2 (6 bases). Germline CDR1 and CDR2: MDHEN and SYDVKM. Deletions cut 4 bases from V and 4 bases from J, with 14 bases between. This CDR3 comprises 16 residues. CDR3 coding DNA: TGTGCCAGCAGTTCGCCGGGGAGGTCAGGGGCCAACGTCCTGACTTTC. It yields the protein CASSSPGRSGANVLTF.

The V call is TRBV29-1, the J call TRBJ1-2; 9 positions agree with TRBD1. The CDR3 is made up of 12 amino acids. The V gene end was trimmed by 1 base and the J gene end by 8 bases; junction bases not matched to a gene: 2. Germline V gene sequence: CDR1 SQVTM, CDR2 ANQGSEA. The CDR3 is CSVEGQGEGYTF. CDR3 DNA: TGCAGCGTTGAAGGACAGGGGGAGGGCTACACCTTC.

In the case of this clonotype: A much larger clonotype is one base distant, so this may be a read error. The V call is TRBV10-3, the J call TRBJ1-6; D gene uncertain. The CDR3 extends over 14 amino acids. The ends were cut back, 10 bases at V and 0 bases at J, with 10 bases in the middle. Germline V gene sequence: CDR1 ENHRY, CDR2 SYGVKD. The CDR3: CATRGSSYNSPLHF. The CDR3 DNA sequence: TGTGCCACCAGAGGCAGCTCCTATAATTCACCCCTCCACTTT.

A few counts support this clonotype. The chain carries TRBV7-2 and TRBJ2-5; the D is unclear. Germline V gene lookup returns CDR1 SGHTA and CDR2 FQGNSA. With 1 base removed from V and 5 bases from J, the gap between germline ends came to 14 bases. The CDR3 length is 15 residues. The CDR3 is CASSLVRYPGETQYF. Here the CDR3 DNA reads TGTGCCAGCAGCTTAGTGCGCTACCCTGGGGAGACCCAGTACTTC.

This clonotype occurred a few times. The chain couples TRBV4-2 to TRBJ2-7; a possible D gene is TRBD2 (5 bases). The germline V and J ends were trimmed by 3 bases and 3 bases, with 18 bases remaining between them. Germline V gene data show CDR1 as LGHNA and CDR2 as YNFKEQ. The CDR3 runs 16 residues. The CDR3, as DNA: TGTGCCAGCAGCCAGAGCGCGAGCGGTAAAGGCTACGAGCAGTACTTC. Amino acids: CASSQSASGKGYEQYF.

The CDR3 DNA reads TGCAGTTCTAATCCCAGGGAAGGGGCCACAGATACGCAGTATTTT. Amino acids: CSSNPREGATDTQYF. This chain links TRBV20-1 with TRBJ2-3, with D maybe TRBD1 (5 bases). CDR1 is DFQATT and CDR2 is SNEGSKA in the germline V gene (reference sequence). Trimming pared 8 bases from V and 2 bases from J, leaving 20 bases between. This CDR3 is built from 15 residues.

The chain combines TRBV12-3 or TRBV12-4 with TRBJ2-1; D unclear. The CDR3 is 14 residues long. V was shortened by 6 bases and J by 6 bases, with 15 bases between the two germline ends. Written as DNA, the CDR3 is TGTGCCAGCAGCCCCCCCTTTTCCCCCAATGAGCAGTTCTTC. Translation: CASSPPFSPNEQFF.

V gene TRBV7-3 combines with J gene TRBJ2-1, with a possible D match to TRBD1 (5 bases). The ends were cut back, 5 bases at V and 5 bases at J, with 19 bases in the middle. CDR1 is SGHTA and CDR2 is FQGTGA in the germline V gene. This CDR3 contains 16 residues. CDR3: CASSPKGTTVNNEQFF. The CDR3 region has the DNA TGTGCCAGCAGCCCAAAGGGTACGACAGTCAACAATGAGCAGTTCTTC.

This clonotype was seen more than once but under ten times. V and J are TRBV29-1 and TRBJ2-7; 9 bases match TRBD1. The V gene end was trimmed by 4 bases and the J gene end by 3 bases; junction bases not matched to a gene: 4. Germline values: CDR1 SQVTM, CDR2 ANQGSEA. The CDR3 runs to 13 residues. The DNA of the CDR3 is TGCAGCGTTGTGGGGACAGGGTACTACGAGCAGTACTTC. This translates into CSVVGTGYYEQYF.

This clonotype has just one count. This chain links TRBV21-1 with TRBJ1-5. TRBV21-1 is a pseudogene. This CDR3 has 15 residues. The CDR3 DNA is TGTGCCAGCAGCCTCCTAACCCCGAGCAATCAGCCCCAGCATTTT. This translates into CASSLLTPSNQPQHF.

The chain couples TRBV11-3 to TRBJ2-7; D is unresolved. The J call may not be correct, given that the DNA end is closer to TRBJ2-5. The CDR3 is made up of 14 amino acids. Germline assignment: CDR1 SGHNT and CDR2 YENEEA. The CDR3 reads CASSGREEVGTQYF. CDR3 bases: TGTGCCAGCAGCGGCAGAGAAGAAGTGGGGACCCAGTACTTC.